The 25 T cell receptor beta chains in this list originate from one sample, sequenced in a study of blood T cell repertoires in COVID-19. Some clones are missing from TCRdb's copy, which holds only in-frame ones; the method was immunoSEQ multiplex PCR. Here the sample spans roughly 80,000 clones, 83% being singletons. Sequenced material: peripheral blood. The receptors were gathered from an elderly woman with acute or convalescent COVID-19.

This chain connects TRBV5-1 to TRBJ2-3, with 8 bases identical to TRBD1. The CDR3 has 15 amino acids. Germline CDR1 SGHRS, CDR2 YFSETQ. With V trimmed by 4 bases and J by 4 bases, 8 bases remained unmatched. In nucleotides, the CDR3 is TGCGCCAGCAGCACCAACAGGGGGAATGCAGATACGCAGTATTTT. This gives the protein CASSTNRGNADTQYF.

This clone has a count of ten or more. This rearrangement joins TRBV4-1 to TRBJ1-1, with no clear D. Trimming took off 4 bases at V and 3 bases at J, with 12 bases between the two ends. Germline V gene data show CDR1 as MGHRA and CDR2 as YSYEKL. The CDR3 loop spans 14 amino acids. DNA for the CDR3: TGCGCCAGCAGCCCCCCTCTTCGGGACACTGAAGCTTTCTTT. Protein sequence: CASSPPLRDTEAFF.

V is TRBV7-8 and J is TRBJ1-2, with a tentative D call TRBD1 (6 bases). This CDR3 is built from 13 residues. CDR1 is SGHVS and CDR2 is FQNEAQ in the germline V gene. Trimming shortened V by 7 bases and J by 2 bases, and 11 bases separated the two germline ends. The CDR3 DNA sequence: TGTGCCAGCATGGAGCAGGGGAACTATGGCTACACCTTC. It encodes CASMEQGNYGYTF.

This clone was seen only a few times. V is TRBV19 and J is TRBJ2-2, with 12 bases that match TRBD2. The CDR3 runs to 16 residues. V was clipped by 5 bases and J by 7 bases; unmatched bases: 8. Germline CDR1 reads LNHDA; CDR2 reads SQIVND (reference sequence). The CDR3 DNA follows: TGTGCCAGTAGTGCTAGACTAGCGGGAGTATACGGGGAGCTGTTTTTT. Encoded protein: CASSARLAGVYGELFF.

This chain uses TRBV19 with TRBJ1-6, with D possibly matching TRBD1 (6 bases). CDR3 length equals 14 residues. V was trimmed by 3 bases and J by 10 bases, leaving 13 bases between them. In germline, CDR1 is LNHDA, CDR2 SQIVND (reference sequence). Written as DNA, the CDR3 is TGTGCCAGTAGTATCTCAGGGGTAGAGTCACCCCTCCACTTT. Protein product: CASSISGVESPLHF.

This clone showed up just a few times. The chain couples TRBV6-1 to TRBJ2-3; the D is unclear. The CDR3 loop spans 17 amino acids. Per germline, CDR1 MNHNS and CDR2 SASEGT. V gave up 2 bases and J gave up 0 bases, with 15 bases separating them. CDR3 nucleotides: TGTGCCAGCAGTGAATCGGGTGATGTTCCTAGCACAGATACGCAGTATTTT. Its protein product is CASSESGDVPSTDTQYF.

V usage is TRBV27 and J usage is TRBJ2-7; 7 bases are a match to TRBD2. This CDR3 comprises 17 residues. V was pared by 3 bases and J by 0 bases, with 11 bases of the junction left unmatched. CDR1 MNHEY and CDR2 SMNVEV come from the germline V gene (reference sequence). CDR3: CASSFDMTSMSSYEQYF. The CDR3 bases are TGTGCCAGCAGTTTCGACATGACTAGCATGAGCTCCTACGAGCAGTACTTC.

The rearrangement uses TRBV5-6 and TRBJ1-5; D remains ambiguous. CDR3 length equals 14 residues. Trimming took off 0 bases at V and 7 bases at J, with 11 bases between the two ends. CDR1 and CDR2 (germline): SGHDT, YYEEEE. CDR3 sequence (DNA): TGTGCCAGCAGCTTGGGTTACGGGGAGCAGCCCCAGCATTTT. Translation: CASSLGYGEQPQHF.

This clone is labeled medium-sized. This chain joins TRBV14 and TRBJ2-3; unclear D gene. The germline CDR1 and CDR2 sequences are SGHDN and FVKESK. V was cut by 2 bases and J by 6 bases, with 6 bases left in between. The CDR3 consists of 12 residues. The CDR3 protein is CASSQLRDTQYF. Here the CDR3 DNA reads TGTGCCAGCAGCCAATTGCGGGATACGCAGTATTTT.

The rearrangement joins TRBV5-1 to TRBJ1-2; no clear D. The CDR3 spans 14 residues. The V end lost 0 bases, the J end lost 3 bases, and 9 bases lay between the germline ends. Germline loops: CDR1 SGHRS, CDR2 YFSETQ. The CDR3 DNA sequence: TGCGCCAGCAGCTTGGCACGGGAGGACTATGGCTACACCTTC. Translation: CASSLAREDYGYTF.

The V call is TRBV11-2, the J call TRBJ2-1, with 7 positions matching TRBD2. CDR1 is SGHAT, CDR2 FQNNGV, per germline. Trimming took 2 bases from V and 2 from J; bases not matched to a gene: 3. The CDR3 is 15 residues long. The CDR3 DNA reads as TGTGCCAGCAGCTTACCCGGGACTACCTACAATGAGCAGTTCTTC. Translation: CASSLPGTTYNEQFF. The full variable domain, completed using reference TRBV11-2 and TRBJ2-1, is EAGVAQSPRYKIIEKRQSVAFWCNPISGHATLYWYQQILGQGPKLLIQFQNNGVVDDSQLPKDRFSAERLKGVDSTLKIQPAKLEDSAVYLCASSLPGTTYNEQFFGPGTRLTVL.

The J gene is TRBJ2-3, the V gene TRBV11-3, with 9 bases that match TRBD2. Germline-derived CDR1 and CDR2 are SGHNT and YENEEA. The CDR3 contains 15 residues. V lost 5 bases and J lost 6; bases outside the gene matches: 9. CDR3 amino acids: CASSPNSGRMDTQYF. Here the CDR3 DNA reads TGTGCCAGCAGCCCGAATAGCGGGAGAATGGATACGCAGTATTTT. The full variable domain, its missing parts supplied by reference TRBV11-3 and TRBJ2-3, is EAGVVQSPRYKIIEKKQPVAFWCNPISGHNTLYWYLQNLGQGPELLIRYENEEAVDDSQLPKDRFSAERLKGVDSTLKIQPAELGDSAVYLCASSPNSGRMDTQYFGPGTRLTVL.

The chain recombines TRBV7-2 with TRBJ1-2; no clear D gene. The CDR3 runs 17 residues. Trimming took off 5 bases at V and 5 bases at J, with 24 bases between the two ends. Germline assignment: CDR1 SGHTA and CDR2 FQGNSA. Here the CDR3 reads CASSVQPGGQTAYGYTF. CDR3 bases: TGTGCCAGCAGCGTGCAACCGGGCGGGCAGACGGCGTATGGCTACACCTTC.

The rearrangement uses TRBV7-2 and TRBJ2-2, with D possibly TRBD2 on 7 matching bases. The V gene's germline CDR1 is SGHTA and CDR2 FQGNSA. The CDR3 contains 14 residues. V was shortened by 4 bases and J by 5 bases, with 11 bases between the two germline ends. CDR3 loop: CASSYRGGTGELFF. For the CDR3, the DNA is TGTGCCAGCAGCTATAGGGGGGGTACCGGGGAGCTGTTTTTT.

This sequence joins TRBV24-1 and TRBJ2-5; no reliable D call. The CDR3 covers 13 residues. V was cut by 0 bases and J by 2 bases, with 3 bases left in between. CDR1 and CDR2 from the germline V gene are KGHDR and SFDVKD. In DNA form, the CDR3 reads TGTGCCACCAGTGATTTGCATCAAGAGACCCAGTACTTC. It encodes CATSDLHQETQYF.

This clone was counted only a few times. V gene TRBV11-3 combines with J gene TRBJ1-2; 7 bases fit TRBD1. Germline CDR1 reads SGHNT; CDR2 reads YENEEA. The CDR3 loop spans 13 amino acids. V shed 5 bases and J 2 bases; nucleotides not matched to a gene: 2. In DNA form, the CDR3 reads TGTGCCAGCAGCCCACAGGGGAACTATGGCTACACCTTC. It translates to CASSPQGNYGYTF.

The genes are TRBV6-2 or TRBV6-3 and TRBJ2-7; 7 nucleotides line up with TRBD1. The CDR3 runs to 13 residues. V dropped 6 bases and J dropped 7; count of bases not matched to a gene: 9. The germline CDR1 and CDR2 sequences are MNHEY and SVGEGT. The CDR3 nucleotides read TGTGCCAGCAGCCCGACAGGGATGGTGGAGCAGTACTTC. Its protein product is CASSPTGMVEQYF.

This chain joins TRBV5-5 and TRBJ2-1; a possible D gene is TRBD2 (5 bases). With 4 bases removed from V and 0 bases from J, the gap between germline ends came to 14 bases. The V gene's germline CDR1 is SGHKS and CDR2 YYEKEE (reference sequence). The CDR3 spans 16 residues. The chain's CDR3 is CASSRTGEGSYNEQFF. CDR3 nucleotides: TGTGCCAGCAGCCGGACTGGAGAGGGCTCCTACAATGAGCAGTTCTTC.

The chain combines TRBV4-3 with TRBJ2-2; D not resolved. The CDR3 has 16 residues. V lost 0 bases and J lost 1, with 9 bases in between. CDR1 is LGHNA and CDR2 is YSLEER in the germline V gene. The CDR3 region is CASSQERLGNTGELFF. In nucleotides, the CDR3 is TGCGCCAGCAGCCAAGAGCGGCTGGGGAACACCGGGGAGCTGTTTTTT.

This clone has just a few counts. The V gene is TRBV5-1, the J gene TRBJ2-4; TRBD1 matches 11 bases. The CDR3 spans 14 residues. Germline loops: CDR1 SGHRS, CDR2 YFSETQ. The trim removed 3 bases at V and 7 bases at J, leaving 3 bases unmatched. DNA of the CDR3: TGCGCCAGCAGCTCCGGGACAGGGGGGAACATTCAGTACTTC. Translated, it gives CASSSGTGGNIQYF.

The chain has TRBV3-1 (or the pseudogene TRBV3-2) and TRBJ1-1; TRBD1 might be the D (6 bases). Trimming cost V 6 bases and J 3 bases, with 17 bases left between them. Germline CDR1 and CDR2: LGHDT and YNNKEL (reference sequence). The CDR3 contains 15 residues. The CDR3 sequence is CASSFLLGAYTEAFF. The CDR3 DNA follows: TGTGCCAGCAGTTTCCTCCTGGGGGCTTACACTGAAGCTTTCTTT.

V usage is TRBV25-1 and J usage is TRBJ2-1; no reliable D call. The CDR3 extends over 16 amino acids. V was trimmed by 2 bases and J by 0 bases, leaving 11 bases between them. The germline CDR1 and CDR2 sequences are MGHDK and SYGVNS. The CDR3 region is CASSEGAASSYNEQFF. CDR3 bases: TGTGCCAGCAGTGAAGGTGCGGCTTCCTCCTACAATGAGCAGTTCTTC.

The chain links TRBV11-2 to TRBJ2-1; TRBD2 agrees at 11 bases. Germline V gene data show CDR1 as SGHAT and CDR2 as FQNNGV. Unmatched junction bases numbered 1, after V lost 2 bases and J lost 7 bases. The CDR3 has 14 amino acids. Here the CDR3 reads CASSLRLAGNEQFF. The DNA for the CDR3 is TGTGCCAGCAGCTTACGACTAGCGGGAAATGAGCAGTTCTTC. Together with reference TRBV11-2 and TRBJ2-1, the CDR3 gives the full variable domain: EAGVAQSPRYKIIEKRQSVAFWCNPISGHATLYWYQQILGQGPKLLIQFQNNGVVDDSQLPKDRFSAERLKGVDSTLKIQPAKLEDSAVYLCASSLRLAGNEQFFGPGTRLTVL.

This chain joins TRBV28 and TRBJ1-1; 8 bases fit TRBD1. Germline CDR1 and CDR2: MDHEN and SYDVKM. This CDR3 contains 12 residues. The DNA for the CDR3 is TGTGCTACAGGGGGTTCAAACACTGAAGCTTTCTTT. Encoded protein: CATGGSNTEAFF.

With regard to this clone: The junction shows a germline mismatch at one end, possibly a read error. The chain recombines TRBV7-7 with TRBJ2-7; 8 bases are a match to TRBD2. The CDR3 sequence is 18 residues long. Germline V gene data show CDR1 as SSHAT and CDR2 as FNYEAQ (reference sequence). CDR3 bases: TGTGCTAGCAGCCCTGACCCCCCAGCGGGAGAGAGCTCCTACGAGCAGTACTTC. Protein: CASSPDPPAGESSYEQYF. Full variable domain (remainder filled in from reference TRBV7-7 and TRBJ2-7): GAGVSQSPRYKVTKRGQDVTLRCDPISSHATLYWYQQALGQGPEFLTYFNYEAQPDKSGLPSDRFSAERPEGSISTLTIQRTEQRDSAMYRCASSPDPPAGESSYEQYFGPGTRLTVT.